This T cell receptor (beta chain) originates from a study of control samples from healthy donors and cancer patients. The repertoire was sequenced with immunoSEQ multiplex PCR; TCRdb's copy has only in-frame clones and lacks some. The sample lists approximately 98,000 clones, about 80% occurring once. Sequencing input: blood. This sequence was found in a man aged 18 to 30 in good health.

This CDR3 reads CAWNEGLTNTEAFF. The CDR3 region has the DNA TGTGCCTGGAACGAAGGATTGACGAACACTGAAGCTTTCTTT. The chain combines TRBV30 with TRBJ1-1; D gene unclear. Deletions cut 4 bases from V and 1 base from J, with 13 bases between. CDR3 length equals 14 residues. Germline CDR1 GTSNPN, CDR2 SVGIG (reference sequence).